This T cell receptor (beta chain) was sequenced in a study of T cells in Graves' hyperthyroidism and ophthalmopathy. Overall study: Peripheral blood was acquired at first diagnosis, ahead of any therapy whatsoever. General observations from the study: A 13 V-J signature model discriminated ophthalmopathy versus stable hyperthyroidism. Ophthalmopathy prediction by the model preceded onset by a median approximately six months.

A remark on this clonotype: Its antigen is undetermined. As the CDR3 is not closed by the conserved phenylalanine or tryptophan, this likely results from a read error.

The V gene's germline CDR1 is MNHEY and CDR2 SMNVEV (reference sequence). V was pared by 5 bases and J by 0 bases, with 5 bases of the junction left unmatched. The length of the CDR3 is 15 residues. It was RNA transcripts that yielded the amplified TCR beta CDR3 regions. The TCR CDR3 was amplified in a first-round RT-PCR using the HTBI primer set. TCRdb re-called the multiplex PCR reads with MiXCR, one entry per CDR3 protein. The sample lists some 440,000 distinct CDR3 sequences, around 14% occurring once. V usage is TRBV27 and J usage is TRBJ1-2; 8 bases are shared with TRBD1. This clonotype originated in a woman younger than 30 with Graves' hyperthyroidism. Sample: blood. The CDR3 reads CASSPGTGANYGYTV. CDR3 DNA: TGTGCCAGCAGTCCCGGGACAGGAGCTAACTATGGCTACACCGTC.